This T cell receptor (beta chain) was sequenced in a study of OX40 agonist ivuxolimab in advanced cancers. Across the whole study: Patients with hepatocellular carcinoma, melanoma, renal cell or head and neck cancer made up the dose-escalation patients.

Germline-derived CDR1 and CDR2 are GTSNPN and SVGIG (reference sequence). V lost 5 bases to trimming and J lost 7 bases, with 8 bases between them. There are 11 residues in the CDR3. The method was immunoSEQ multiplex PCR; TCRdb's version includes in-frame clones alone and lacks a portion of them. The sample contains about 66,000 clones, about 77% of which appear only once. Sampled blood was obtained at baseline, cycle 4 day 1, and cycle 7 day 1. The chain carries TRBV30 and TRBJ1-4; maybe TRBD1 (6 bases). This clonotype originated in an adult with an advanced solid tumor such as melanoma, head and neck, liver or kidney cancer. This specimen consisted of CD4+ or CD8+ T cells sorted from blood, obtained in a trial of the OX40 agonist ivuxolimab. The chain's CDR3 is CAWEGGEKLFF. The DNA of the CDR3 is TGTGCCTGGGAGGGGGGTGAAAAACTGTTTTTT.